The T cell receptor (beta chain) described here comes from a study of cytomegalovirus exposure and HLA in healthy donors. This CDR3 is built from 10 residues. The V gene lost 1 base and the J gene lost 11 bases, with 8 bases spanning the gap. Per germline, CDR1 DFQATT and CDR2 SNEGSKA (reference sequence). The PCR was carried out with 60 Vbeta primers and 13 Jbeta primers. Generated by immunoSEQ multiplex PCR, the TCRdb table keeps only in-frame clones and is missing some. The top ten hold about 4.5% of the sample, which has around 91,000 clones, about 73% seen once. The sequencing input was PBMCs. This chain uses TRBV20-1 with TRBJ2-5; D call uncertain. The TCR sequence derives from a woman between 40 and 55 years old in good health and CMV-seropositive. CDR3 DNA sequence: TGCAGTGCTAGAGTTCAAGAGCAGTACTTC. Its protein is CSARVQEQYF.